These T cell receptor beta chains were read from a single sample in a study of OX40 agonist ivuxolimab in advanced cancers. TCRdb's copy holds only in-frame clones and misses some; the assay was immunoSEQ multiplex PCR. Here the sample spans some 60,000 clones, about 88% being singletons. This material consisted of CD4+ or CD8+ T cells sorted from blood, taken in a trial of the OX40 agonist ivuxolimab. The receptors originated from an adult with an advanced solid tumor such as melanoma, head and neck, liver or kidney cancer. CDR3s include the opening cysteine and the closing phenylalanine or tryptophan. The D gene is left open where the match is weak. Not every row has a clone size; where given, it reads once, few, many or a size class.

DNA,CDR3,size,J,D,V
TGCGCCAGCAACAATCCCGGGACGTTCTATGGCTACACCTTC,CASNNPGTFYGYTF,once,TRBJ1-2,.,TRBV5-1
TGTGCCAGCAGCCCCGGGGGGACTTCAATCTTC,CASSPGGTSIF,.,TRBJ1-2,.,TRBV11-2
TGTGCCAGCAGCTTAAGACAGGGGGTGAACACTGAAGCTTTCTTT,CASSLRQGVNTEAFF,.,TRBJ1-1,TRBD1,TRBV7-3
TGTGCCAGCAGCTTATCCCGACCAGGGGGCATTTGGGTCAATGAGCAGTTCTTC,CASSLSRPGGIWVNEQFF,.,TRBJ2-1,TRBD1,TRBV7-9
TGTGCCAGCAGTTACTCGAGAGGTATAGCTGAAGCTTTCTTT,CASSYSRGIAEAFF,.,TRBJ1-1,.,TRBV6-7
TGCGCCAGCAGCTTGGATGTGGAACGGTTGTACAATGAGCAGTTCTTC,CASSLDVERLYNEQFF,.,TRBJ2-1,.,TRBV5-1
TGTGCCACCAGGACAGAGAACACTGAAGCTTTCTTT,CATRTENTEAFF,few,TRBJ1-1,.,TRBV6-6
TGTGCCAGCAGCGATGGTTTGGGCCCGGAGACCCAGTACTTC,CASSDGLGPETQYF,.,TRBJ2-5,.,TRBV7-2
TGTGCCAGCAGTTCCGGTCCCAGGGATAATTCACCCCTCCACTTT,CASSSGPRDNSPLHF,.,TRBJ1-6,.,TRBV28
TGTGCCAGCAGTTGGGACAGGAGCACAGATACGCAGTATTTT,CASSWDRSTDTQYF,.,TRBJ2-3,TRBD1,TRBV6-5
TGTGCCAGTAGATCCCAGGCCGGGGGGAATCAGCCCCAGCATTTT,CASRSQAGGNQPQHF,.,TRBJ1-5,.,TRBV19
TGTGCCAGCAGAGACCAGACAGTCTATGGCTACACCTTC,CASRDQTVYGYTF,.,TRBJ1-2,.,TRBV7-2
TGTGCCTGGAGTCAAGGGAAGAACACTGAAGCTTTCTTT,CAWSQGKNTEAFF,.,TRBJ1-1,.,TRBV30
TGTGCCATCAGTGAGTCGAACGAGCAGTACTTC,CAISESNEQYF,.,TRBJ2-7,.,TRBV10-3
TGTGCTAGTGGTTTCGGCGGGGTGAACACCGGGGAGCTGTTTTTT,CASGFGGVNTGELFF,.,TRBJ2-2,.,TRBV12-5
TGTGCCAGCACTCCCGGGGCAGCTGGAAACACCATATATTTT,CASTPGAAGNTIYF,.,TRBJ1-3,.,TRBV25-1
TGTGCCAGCAGCTTACTCGTTCAGACATATGGCTACACCTTC,CASSLLVQTYGYTF,.,TRBJ1-2,.,TRBV7-3
TGTGCCAGTAGCCCTTCCCCGGGTAGGGAGGCTTTCTTT,CASSPSPGREAFF,.,TRBJ1-1,.,TRBV19
TGCGCCACTAGCCTCAGGGGGAACACTGAAGCTTTCTTT,CATSLRGNTEAFF,.,TRBJ1-1,.,TRBV5-1
TGTGCCAGCAGCTTAGTTAGCGGGGCACACGAGCAGTACTTC,CASSLVSGAHEQYF,once,TRBJ2-7,TRBD2,TRBV7-2